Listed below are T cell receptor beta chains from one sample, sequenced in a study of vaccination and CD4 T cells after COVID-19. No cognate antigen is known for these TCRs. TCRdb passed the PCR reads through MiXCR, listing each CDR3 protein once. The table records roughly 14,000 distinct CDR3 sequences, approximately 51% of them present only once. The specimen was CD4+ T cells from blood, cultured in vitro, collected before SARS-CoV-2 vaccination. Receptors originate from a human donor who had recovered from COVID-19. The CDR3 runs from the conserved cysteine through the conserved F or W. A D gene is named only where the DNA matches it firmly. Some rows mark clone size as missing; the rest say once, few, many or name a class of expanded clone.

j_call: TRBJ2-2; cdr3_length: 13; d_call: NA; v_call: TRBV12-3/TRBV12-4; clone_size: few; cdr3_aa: CASSRWNTGELFF; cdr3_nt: TGTGCCAGCAGTCGCTGGAACACCGGGGAGCTGTTTTTT
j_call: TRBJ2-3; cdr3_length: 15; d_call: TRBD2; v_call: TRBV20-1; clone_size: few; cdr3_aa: CSAGGGSGTTDTQYF; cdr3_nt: TGCAGTGCCGGAGGGGGTAGCGGGACCACAGATACGCAGTATTTT
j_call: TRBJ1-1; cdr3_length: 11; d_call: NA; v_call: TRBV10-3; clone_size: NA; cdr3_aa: CAISRGTEAFF; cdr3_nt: TGTGCCATCTCTAGAGGGACTGAAGCTTTCTTT
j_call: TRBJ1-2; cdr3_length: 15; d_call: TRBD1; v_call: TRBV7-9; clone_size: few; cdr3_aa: CASSLWDRDSNGYTF; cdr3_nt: TGTGCCAGCAGCTTATGGGACAGGGATTCGAATGGCTACACCTTC
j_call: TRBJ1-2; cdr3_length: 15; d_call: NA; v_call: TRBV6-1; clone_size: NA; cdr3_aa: CASSGTAGVYYGYTF; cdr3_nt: TGTGCCAGCAGCGGGACCGCAGGGGTTTACTATGGCTACACCTTC
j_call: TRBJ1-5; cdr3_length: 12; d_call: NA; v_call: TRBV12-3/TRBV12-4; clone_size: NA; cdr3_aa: CASSFFTQPQHF; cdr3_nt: TGTGCCAGCAGTTTTTTTACCCAGCCCCAGCATTTT
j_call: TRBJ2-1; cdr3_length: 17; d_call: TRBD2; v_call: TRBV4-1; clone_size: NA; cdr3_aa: CASSQELASGSLDEQFF; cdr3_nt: TGCGCCAGCAGCCAAGAGTTGGCTAGCGGGAGTTTAGATGAGCAGTTCTTC
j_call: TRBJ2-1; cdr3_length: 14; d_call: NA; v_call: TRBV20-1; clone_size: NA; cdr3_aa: CSAFLRASYNEQFF; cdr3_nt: TGCAGTGCATTCCTGAGGGCGTCCTACAATGAGCAGTTCTTC
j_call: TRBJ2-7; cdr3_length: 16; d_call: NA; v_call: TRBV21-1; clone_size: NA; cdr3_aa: CASSNNAHETGREQYF; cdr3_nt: TGTGCCAGCAGCAATAACGCCCATGAGACAGGTCGAGAGCAGTACTTC
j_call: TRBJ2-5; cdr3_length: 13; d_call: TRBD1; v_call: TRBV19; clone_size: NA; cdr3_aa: CASSMDREETQYF; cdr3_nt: TGTGCCAGTAGTATGGACAGGGAAGAGACCCAGTACTTC
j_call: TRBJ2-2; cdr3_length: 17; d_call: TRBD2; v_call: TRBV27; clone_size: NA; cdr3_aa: CASSRRTSGRNTGELFF; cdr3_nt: TGTGCCAGCAGTCGAAGAACTAGCGGGAGGAACACCGGGGAGCTGTTTTTT
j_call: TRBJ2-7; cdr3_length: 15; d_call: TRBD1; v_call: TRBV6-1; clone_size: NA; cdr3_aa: CASSRGTGGSYEQYF; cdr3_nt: TGTGCCAGCAGTAGGGGGACAGGGGGTTCCTACGAGCAGTACTTC
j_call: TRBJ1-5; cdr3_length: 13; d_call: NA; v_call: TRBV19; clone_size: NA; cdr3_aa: CASSIFVNQPQHF; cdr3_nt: TGTGCCAGTAGTATTTTCGTAAATCAGCCCCAGCATTTT
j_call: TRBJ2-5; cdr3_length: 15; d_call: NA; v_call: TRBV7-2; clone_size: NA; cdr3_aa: CASSRRTVGDGTQYF; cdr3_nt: TGTGCCAGCAGCCGAAGGACAGTGGGTGATGGGACCCAGTACTTC
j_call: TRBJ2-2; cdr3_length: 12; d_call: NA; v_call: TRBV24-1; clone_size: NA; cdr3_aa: CATSESRGELFF; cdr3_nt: TGTGCCACCAGTGAAAGTCGTGGGGAGCTGTTTTTT
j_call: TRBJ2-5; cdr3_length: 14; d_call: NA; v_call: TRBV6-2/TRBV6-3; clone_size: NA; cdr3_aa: CASRAGQRVGTQYF; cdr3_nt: TGTGCCAGCAGGGCCGGACAGCGGGTAGGGACCCAGTACTTC
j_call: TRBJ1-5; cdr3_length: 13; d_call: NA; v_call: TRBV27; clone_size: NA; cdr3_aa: CASRPASNQPQHF; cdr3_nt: TGTGCCAGCAGGCCGGCTAGCAATCAGCCCCAGCATTTT
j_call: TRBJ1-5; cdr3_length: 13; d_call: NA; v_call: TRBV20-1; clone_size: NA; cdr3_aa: CSARQENDKPQHF; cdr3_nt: TGCAGTGCTAGACAGGAAAATGATAAGCCCCAGCATTTT
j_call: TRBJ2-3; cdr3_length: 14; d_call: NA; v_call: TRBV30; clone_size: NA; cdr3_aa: CAWSPGVETDTQYF; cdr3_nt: TGTGCCTGGAGCCCGGGAGTGGAGACAGATACGCAGTATTTT
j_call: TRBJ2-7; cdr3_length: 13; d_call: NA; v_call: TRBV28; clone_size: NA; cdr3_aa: CASRPNLAYEQYF; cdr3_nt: TGTGCCAGCAGACCAAACCTAGCGTACGAGCAGTACTTC
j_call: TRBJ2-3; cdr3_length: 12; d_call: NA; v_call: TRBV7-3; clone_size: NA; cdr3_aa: CASSKMASTQYF; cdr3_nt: TGTGCCAGCAGCAAAATGGCGAGTACGCAGTATTTT
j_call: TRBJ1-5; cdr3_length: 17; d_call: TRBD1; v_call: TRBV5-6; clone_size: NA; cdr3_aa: CASSLWLGTDNNQPQHF; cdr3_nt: TGTGCCAGCAGCTTGTGGTTAGGGACAGACAACAATCAGCCCCAGCATTTT
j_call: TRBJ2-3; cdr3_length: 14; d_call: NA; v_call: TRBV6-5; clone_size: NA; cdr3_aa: CASSYGWGTDTQYF; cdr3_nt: TGTGCCAGCAGTTACGGGTGGGGCACAGATACGCAGTATTTT
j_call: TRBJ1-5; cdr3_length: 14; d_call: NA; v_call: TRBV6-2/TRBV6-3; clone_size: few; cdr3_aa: CASSYSTDTQPQHF; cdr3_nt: TGTGCCAGCAGTTACTCGACAGACACTCAGCCCCAGCATTTT
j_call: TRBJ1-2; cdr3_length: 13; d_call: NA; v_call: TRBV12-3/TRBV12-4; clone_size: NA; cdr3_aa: CASSLLPGDGYTF; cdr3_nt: TGTGCCAGCAGTTTATTGCCCGGGGATGGCTACACCTTC
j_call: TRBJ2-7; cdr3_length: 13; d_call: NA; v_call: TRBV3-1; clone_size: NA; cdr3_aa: CASSPRGAYEQYF; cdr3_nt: TGTGCCAGCAGCCCCAGGGGGGCCTACGAGCAGTACTTC
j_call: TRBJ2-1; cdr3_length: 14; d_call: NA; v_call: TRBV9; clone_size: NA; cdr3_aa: CASSVVATYNEQFF; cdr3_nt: TGTGCCAGCAGCGTAGTAGCAACCTACAATGAGCAGTTCTTC
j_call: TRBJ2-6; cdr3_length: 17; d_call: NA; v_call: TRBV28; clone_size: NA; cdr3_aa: CASSNRQGDSGANVLTF; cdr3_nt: TGTGCCAGCAGTAATCGCCAGGGAGACTCTGGGGCCAACGTCCTGACTTTC
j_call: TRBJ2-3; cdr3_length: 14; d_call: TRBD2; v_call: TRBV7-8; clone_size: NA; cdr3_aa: CASSPIAGERTQYF; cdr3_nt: TGTGCCAGCAGCCCCATAGCGGGGGAAAGGACGCAGTATTTT
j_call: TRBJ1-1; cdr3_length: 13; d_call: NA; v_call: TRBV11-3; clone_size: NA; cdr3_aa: CASSLRVNTEAFF; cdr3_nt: TGTGCCAGCAGCTTGAGAGTGAACACTGAAGCTTTCTTT
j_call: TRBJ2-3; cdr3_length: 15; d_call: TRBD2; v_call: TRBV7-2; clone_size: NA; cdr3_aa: CASSFPTSSTDTQYF; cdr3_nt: TGTGCCAGCAGCTTTCCGACTAGCTCCACAGATACGCAGTATTTT
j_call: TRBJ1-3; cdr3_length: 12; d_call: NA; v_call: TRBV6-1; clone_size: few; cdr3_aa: CASEGAGNTIYF; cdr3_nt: TGTGCCTCTGAGGGGGCTGGAAACACCATATATTTT
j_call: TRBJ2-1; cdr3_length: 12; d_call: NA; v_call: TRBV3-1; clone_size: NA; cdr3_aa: CASSQASYEQFF; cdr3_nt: TGTGCCAGCAGCCAAGCTAGTTATGAGCAGTTCTTC
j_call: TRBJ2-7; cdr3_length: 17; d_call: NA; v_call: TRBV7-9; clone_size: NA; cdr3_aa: CASSLVGSGGPGHEQYF; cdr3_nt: TGTGCCAGCAGCTTAGTGGGGTCCGGGGGGCCAGGACACGAGCAGTACTTC
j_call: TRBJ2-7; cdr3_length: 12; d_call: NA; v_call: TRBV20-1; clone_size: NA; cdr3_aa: CSAGPPPYEQYF; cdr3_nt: TGCAGTGCTGGGCCCCCTCCCTACGAGCAGTACTTC
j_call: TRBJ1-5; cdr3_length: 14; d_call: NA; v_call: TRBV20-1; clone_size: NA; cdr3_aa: CSARVSNSNQPQHF; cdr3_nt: TGCAGTGCTAGAGTCTCGAATAGCAATCAGCCCCAGCATTTT
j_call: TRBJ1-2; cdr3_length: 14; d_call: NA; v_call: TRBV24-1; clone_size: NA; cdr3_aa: CATSDGQIPYGYTF; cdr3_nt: TGTGCCACCAGTGACGGACAGATTCCCTATGGCTACACCTTC
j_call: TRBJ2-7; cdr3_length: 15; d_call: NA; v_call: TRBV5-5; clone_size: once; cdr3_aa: CASTPNRGRFYEQYF; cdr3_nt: TGTGCCAGCACACCCAATCGGGGGCGATTCTACGAGCAGTACTTC
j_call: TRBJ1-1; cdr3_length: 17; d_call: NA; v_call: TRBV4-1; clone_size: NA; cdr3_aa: CASSQDSADIMNTEAFF; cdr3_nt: TGCGCCAGCAGCCAAGACTCGGCAGATATCATGAACACTGAAGCTTTCTTT
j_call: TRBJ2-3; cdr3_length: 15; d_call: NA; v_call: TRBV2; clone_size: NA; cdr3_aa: CASSAARAPKDTQYF; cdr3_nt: TGTGCCAGCAGTGCGGCTAGAGCCCCCAAGGATACGCAGTATTTT
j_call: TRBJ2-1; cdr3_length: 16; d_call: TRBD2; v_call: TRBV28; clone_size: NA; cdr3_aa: CASSFFSGHSYNEQFF; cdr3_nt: TGTGCCAGCAGTTTCTTTAGCGGGCACTCCTACAATGAGCAGTTCTTC
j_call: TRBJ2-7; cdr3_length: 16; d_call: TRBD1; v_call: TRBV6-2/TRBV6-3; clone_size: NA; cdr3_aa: CASRTPGQYLLYEQYF; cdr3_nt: TGTGCCAGCAGAACCCCGGGACAGTATCTTTTGTACGAGCAGTACTTC
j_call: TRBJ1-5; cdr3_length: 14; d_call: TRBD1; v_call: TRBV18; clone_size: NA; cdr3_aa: CASSPDRANQPQHF; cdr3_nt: TGTGCCAGCTCACCGGACAGGGCCAATCAGCCCCAGCATTTT
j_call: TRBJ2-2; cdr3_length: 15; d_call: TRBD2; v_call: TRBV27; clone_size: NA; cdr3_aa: CASRGSGRGTGELFF; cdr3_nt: TGTGCCAGCAGGGGTAGCGGGAGGGGCACCGGGGAGCTGTTTTTT
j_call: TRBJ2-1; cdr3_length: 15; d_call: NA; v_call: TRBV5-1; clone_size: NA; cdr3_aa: CASSPVPLRDNEQFF; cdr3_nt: TGCGCCAGCAGCCCAGTCCCCCTCAGGGACAATGAGCAGTTCTTC
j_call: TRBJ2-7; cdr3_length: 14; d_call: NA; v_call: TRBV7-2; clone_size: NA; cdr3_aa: CASSLTWSSYEQYF; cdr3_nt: TGTGCCAGCAGCTTGACATGGAGCTCCTACGAGCAGTACTTC
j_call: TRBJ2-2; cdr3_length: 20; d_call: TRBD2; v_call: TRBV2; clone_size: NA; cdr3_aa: CASSDFPIVTSGRNTGELFF; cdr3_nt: TGTGCCAGCAGTGATTTCCCGATTGTTACTAGCGGGAGAAACACCGGGGAGCTGTTTTTT
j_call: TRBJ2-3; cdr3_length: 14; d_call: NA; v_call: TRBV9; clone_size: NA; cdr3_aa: CASSVAGLADTQYF; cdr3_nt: TGTGCCAGCAGCGTAGCGGGCCTCGCAGATACGCAGTATTTT
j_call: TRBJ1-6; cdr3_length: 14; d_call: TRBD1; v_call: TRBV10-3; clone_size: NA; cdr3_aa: CAISERTGGSPLHF; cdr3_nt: TGTGCCATCAGTGAGCGGACAGGGGGTTCACCCCTCCACTTT
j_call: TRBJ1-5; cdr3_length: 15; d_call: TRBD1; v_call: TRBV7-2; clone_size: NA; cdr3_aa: CASSRGRGDNQPQHF; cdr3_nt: TGTGCCAGCAGCCGCGGCAGGGGGGATAATCAGCCCCAGCATTTT